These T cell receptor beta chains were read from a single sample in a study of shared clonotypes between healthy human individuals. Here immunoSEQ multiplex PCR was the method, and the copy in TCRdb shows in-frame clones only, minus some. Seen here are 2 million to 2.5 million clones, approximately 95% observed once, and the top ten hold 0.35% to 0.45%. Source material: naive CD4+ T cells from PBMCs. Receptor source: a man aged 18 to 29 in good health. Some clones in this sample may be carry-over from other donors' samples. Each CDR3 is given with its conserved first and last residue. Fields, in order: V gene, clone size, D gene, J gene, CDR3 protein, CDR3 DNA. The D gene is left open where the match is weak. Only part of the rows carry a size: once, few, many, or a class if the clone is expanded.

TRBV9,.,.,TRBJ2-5,CASSFIPQETQYF,TGTGCCAGCAGCTTTATCCCCCAAGAGACCCAGTACTTC
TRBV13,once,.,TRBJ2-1,CASGRKRNEQFF,TGTGCCAGCGGACGAAAGAGAAATGAGCAGTTCTTC
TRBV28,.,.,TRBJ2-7,CASRRPGTPSYEQYF,TGTGCCAGCAGACGACCTGGGACACCTTCCTACGAGCAGTACTTC
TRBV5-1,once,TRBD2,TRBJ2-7,CASSLGSSGPTYEQYF,TGCGCCAGCAGCTTGGGCTCTAGCGGGCCAACCTACGAGCAGTACTTC
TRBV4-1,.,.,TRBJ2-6,CASSQVGQGSSGANVLTF,TGCGCCAGCAGCCAAGTCGGGCAGGGGAGCTCTGGGGCCAACGTCCTGACTTTC
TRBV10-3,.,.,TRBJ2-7,CAISEDRVVLGGSYEQYF,TGTGCCATCAGTGAGGATAGGGTTGTTTTAGGGGGCTCCTACGAGCAGTACTTC
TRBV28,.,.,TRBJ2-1,CASSLSGSYNEQFF,TGTGCCAGCAGTTTGTCAGGGTCTTACAATGAGCAGTTCTTC
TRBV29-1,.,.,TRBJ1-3,CSVPPRLESSGNTIYF,TGCAGCGTCCCCCCCAGGTTGGAGAGCTCCGGAAACACCATATATTTT
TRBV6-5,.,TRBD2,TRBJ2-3,CASSSRGETDTQYF,TGTGCCAGCAGTTCCCGGGGGGAAACAGATACGCAGTATTTT
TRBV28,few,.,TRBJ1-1,CASSPRRTEAFF,TGTGCCAGCAGTCCAAGACGGACTGAAGCTTTCTTT
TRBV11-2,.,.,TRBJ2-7,CASSLYPSETYEQYF,TGTGCCAGCAGTCTCTACCCTAGCGAAACCTACGAGCAGTACTTC
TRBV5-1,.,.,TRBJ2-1,CASSLASSYNEQFF,TGCGCCAGCAGTCTAGCGAGCTCCTACAATGAGCAGTTCTTC
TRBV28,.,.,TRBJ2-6,CASSQRSGANVLTF,TGTGCCAGCAGCCAGCGCTCTGGGGCCAACGTCCTGACTTTC
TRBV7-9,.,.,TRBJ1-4,CASSLQSEKLFF,TGTGCCAGCAGCTTACAGTCTGAAAAACTGTTTTTT
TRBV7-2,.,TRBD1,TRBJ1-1,CASSLGSGGWTEAFF,TGTGCCAGCAGCTTAGGGTCAGGGGGTTGGACTGAAGCTTTCTTT
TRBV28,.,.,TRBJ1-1,CASSLRAFFAEAFF,TGTGCCAGCAGTTTGAGGGCTTTTTTCGCTGAAGCTTTCTTT
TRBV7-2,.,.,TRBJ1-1,CASSFLAANTEAFF,TGTGCCAGCAGCTTCTTGGCAGCGAACACTGAAGCTTTCTTT
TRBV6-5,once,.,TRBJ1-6,CASSYQSYNSPLHF,TGTGCCAGCAGTTATCAGAGCTATAATTCACCCCTCCACTTT
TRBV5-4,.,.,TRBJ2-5,CASSLAGLGETQYF,TGTGCCAGCAGCTTGGCGGGGTTGGGTGAGACCCAGTACTTC
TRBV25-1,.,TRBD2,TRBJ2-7,CASNQGAGGEQYF,TGTGCCAGCAACCAAGGAGCGGGAGGCGAGCAGTACTTC
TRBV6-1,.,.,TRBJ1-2,CASSPTAYYGYTF,TGTGCCAGCAGTCCGACCGCGTACTATGGCTACACCTTC
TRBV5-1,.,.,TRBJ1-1,CASSLEGLDTEAFF,TGCGCCAGCAGCTTGGAAGGGTTGGACACTGAAGCTTTCTTT
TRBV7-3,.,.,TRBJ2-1,CASSLIGTRQFF,TGTGCCAGCAGCTTAATCGGGACACGGCAGTTCTTC
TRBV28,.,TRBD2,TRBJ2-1,CASRASGLSYNEQFF,TGTGCCAGCAGGGCTAGCGGGCTATCCTACAATGAGCAGTTCTTC
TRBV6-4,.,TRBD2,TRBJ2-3,CASSPGGDTQYF,TGTGCCAGCAGTCCGGGAGGAGATACGCAGTATTTT
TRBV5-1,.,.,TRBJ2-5,CASSSTSGRETQYF,TGCGCCAGCAGCTCGACCAGCGGGCGGGAGACCCAGTACTTC
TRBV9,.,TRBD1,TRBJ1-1,CASTPAGGTEAFF,TGTGCCAGCACCCCGGCAGGGGGCACTGAAGCTTTCTTT
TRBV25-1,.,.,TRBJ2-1,CASSQPGTHNEQFF,TGTGCCAGCAGCCAACCCGGGACTCACAATGAGCAGTTCTTC
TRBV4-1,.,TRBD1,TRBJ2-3,CASSQADRGTDTQYF,TGCGCCAGCAGCCAAGCGGACAGGGGCACAGATACGCAGTATTTT
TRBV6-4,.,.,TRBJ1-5,CASRLDRHSNQPQHF,TGTGCCAGCCGACTCGACCGTCATAGCAATCAGCCCCAGCATTTT
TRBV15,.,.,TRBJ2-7,CATSRDGRGTYEQYF,TGTGCCACCAGCAGAGATGGTCGGGGGACCTACGAGCAGTACTTC
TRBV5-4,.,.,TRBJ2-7,CASRTGHEQYF,TGTGCCAGCAGAACGGGACACGAGCAGTACTTC
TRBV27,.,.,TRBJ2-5,CASSPGPGAETQYF,TGTGCCAGCAGTCCTGGGCCCGGGGCAGAGACCCAGTACTTC
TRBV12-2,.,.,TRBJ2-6,CASRLVEGQGKSNSGANVLTF,TGTGCAAGTCGCTTAGTAGAGGGTCAGGGGAAATCGAACTCTGGGGCCAACGTCCTGACTTTC
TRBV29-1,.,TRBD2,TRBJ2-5,CSSGLPQETQYF,TGCAGCTCGGGACTACCTCAAGAGACCCAGTACTTC
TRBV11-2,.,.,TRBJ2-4,CASSLGQAMRGDIQYF,TGTGCCAGCAGCTTAGGCCAAGCCATGAGAGGGGACATTCAGTACTTC
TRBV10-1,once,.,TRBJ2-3,CASQGNTSTDTQYF,TGCGCCAGCCAGGGGAACACTAGCACAGATACGCAGTATTTT
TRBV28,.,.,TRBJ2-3,CASSSPTTDTQYF,TGTGCCAGCAGCTCCCCCACCACAGATACGCAGTATTTT
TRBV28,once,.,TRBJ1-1,CASSGGGSTEAFF,TGTGCCAGCTCCGGTGGGGGGTCCACTGAAGCTTTCTTT
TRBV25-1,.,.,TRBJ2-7,CARLPGVGNYEQYF,TGTGCCAGATTACCCGGGGTTGGGAACTACGAGCAGTACTTC
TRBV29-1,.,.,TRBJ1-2,CSVGGGVSLGSRRTFYGYTF,TGCAGCGTTGGAGGAGGGGTCTCCTTGGGCAGCCGACGAACCTTCTATGGCTACACCTTC
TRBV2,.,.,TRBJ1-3,CASSPGRGQLSPTSSGNTIYF,TGTGCCAGCAGTCCTGGGAGAGGACAGCTATCGCCAACGAGCTCTGGAAACACCATATATTTT
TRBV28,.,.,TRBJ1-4,CATTGVDEEKLFF,TGTGCCACCACCGGGGTGGACGAGGAAAAACTGTTTTTT
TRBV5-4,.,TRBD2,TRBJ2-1,CASSLEGLAGLNEQFF,TGTGCCAGCAGCTTGGAAGGACTAGCGGGCCTCAATGAGCAGTTCTTC
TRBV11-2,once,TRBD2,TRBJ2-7,CASSSGLAIYEQYF,TGTGCCAGCAGCTCGGGACTAGCGATCTACGAGCAGTACTTC
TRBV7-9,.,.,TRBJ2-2,CASSLVRGWELFF,TGTGCCAGCAGCTTAGTGCGGGGCTGGGAGCTGTTTTTT
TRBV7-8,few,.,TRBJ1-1,CASSLGTNTEAFF,TGTGCCAGCAGCTTAGGGACGAACACTGAAGCTTTCTTT
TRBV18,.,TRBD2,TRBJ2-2,CASSPRESGTGELFF,TGTGCCAGCTCACCGCGGGAGTCGGGCACCGGGGAGCTGTTTTTT
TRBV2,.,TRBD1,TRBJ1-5,CASSPGQGFRQPQHF,TGTGCCAGCAGTCCGGGACAGGGTTTCCGCCAGCCCCAGCATTTT
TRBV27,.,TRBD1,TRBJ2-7,CASSMGTGSYEQYF,TGTGCCAGCAGCATGGGGACAGGGTCCTACGAGCAGTACTTC
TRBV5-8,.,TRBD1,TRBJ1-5,CASSGGQGRSNQPQHF,TGTGCCAGCAGTGGGGGACAGGGAAGGAGCAATCAGCCCCAGCATTTT
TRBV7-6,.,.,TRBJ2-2,CASSLVKGPTGELFF,TGTGCCAGCAGCTTAGTTAAGGGACCAACCGGGGAGCTGTTTTTT